This is a list of T cell receptor beta chains from one sample in a study of blood T cell repertoires in COVID-19. Sequencing used immunoSEQ multiplex PCR; TCRdb keeps in-frame clones, though not all of them. In the table there are tens of thousands of clones, around 83% of which are singletons. Sample: peripheral blood. The receptors derive from a human donor in a cohort sampled during active COVID-19. CDR3s include the opening cysteine and the closing phenylalanine or tryptophan. The D gene is left open where the match is weak. Clone size is stated in some rows and not others, as once, few, many or a class when expanded.

>TRBD1|once|TRBJ1-5|TRBV28
CASSSAGQGAHKTQHF
TGTGCCAGCAGTTCGGCGGGACAGGGGGCCCACAAAACCCAGCATTTT
>-|-|TRBJ1-2|TRBV3-1/TRBV3-2
CASSRQSFNYGYTF
TGTGCCAGCAGCCGACAGTCTTTTAACTATGGCTACACCTTC
>TRBD1|-|TRBJ2-2|TRBV10-2
CASIPPTGSGELFF
TGCGCCAGCATCCCCCCGACAGGGTCCGGGGAGCTGTTTTTT
>-|-|TRBJ1-2|TRBV27
CASSFRDSTNYGYTF
TGTGCCAGCAGTTTCCGGGACTCAACTAACTATGGCTACACCTTC
>TRBD2|-|TRBJ2-2|TRBV10-1
CASSDSRLAGSTGELFF
TGCGCCAGCAGTGATTCCCGACTAGCGGGGTCAACCGGGGAGCTGTTTTTT
>-|-|TRBJ1-1|TRBV7-6
CASSLASGNTEAFF
TGTGCCAGCAGCTTAGCTTCCGGGAACACTGAAGCTTTCTTT
>-|-|TRBJ1-5|TRBV28
CASSLAGFGGDVGQPQHF
TGTGCCAGCAGTTTAGCGGGGTTTGGGGGAGATGTAGGTCAGCCCCAGCATTTT
>-|-|TRBJ2-1|TRBV5-6
CASSDRLQSSYNEQFF
TGTGCCAGCAGCGACAGGCTTCAGAGCTCCTACAATGAGCAGTTCTTC
>TRBD1|-|TRBJ1-5|TRBV18
CASSGTGDQPQHF
TGTGCCAGCTCAGGGACAGGGGATCAGCCCCAGCATTTT
>-|-|TRBJ2-2|TRBV2
CASSPTGLTGELFF
TGTGCCAGCAGTCCCACAGGGCTCACCGGGGAGCTGTTTTTT
>-|-|TRBJ2-7|TRBV9
CASSPRGIAAGEQYF
TGTGCCAGCAGCCCCCGAGGGATCGCCGCTGGCGAGCAGTACTTC
>-|-|TRBJ2-7|TRBV6-5
CASARSSYEQYF
TGTGCCAGCGCGCGGAGCTCCTACGAGCAGTACTTC
>-|-|TRBJ2-3|TRBV6-1
CASSDRQAPAPQDTQYF
TGTGCCAGCAGTGACCGACAGGCGCCTGCCCCTCAAGATACGCAGTATTTT
>TRBD2|-|TRBJ2-2|TRBV5-5
CASSSASGGNTGELFF
TGTGCCAGCAGCTCTGCTAGCGGGGGGAACACCGGGGAGCTGTTTTTT
>TRBD1|-|TRBJ2-7|TRBV11-2
CASSFGTASYEQYF
TGTGCCAGCAGCTTCGGGACAGCTTCCTACGAGCAGTACTTC
>-|-|TRBJ1-3|TRBV19
CASSPSPSGNTIYF
TGTGCCAGTAGCCCTTCTCCGAGCGGAAACACCATATATTTT
>-|-|TRBJ1-1|TRBV12-3/TRBV12-4
CASTIRGTEAFF
TGTGCCAGCACGATTAGGGGGACTGAAGCTTTCTTT
>TRBD2|-|TRBJ2-4|TRBV5-6
CASSSFGGADRNIQYF
TGTGCCAGCAGCTCCTTCGGGGGGGCCGACAGAAACATTCAGTACTTC
>-|-|TRBJ1-2|TRBV30
CAWSVIWWGQPNYGYTF
TGTGCCTGGAGTGTTATATGGTGGGGACAACCTAACTATGGCTACACCTTC